The source of this T cell receptor (beta chain) is a study of T cells in Graves' hyperthyroidism and ophthalmopathy. At the level of the study: Peripheral blood samples were taken at initial diagnosis, prior to any treatment.

Comment on this clonotype: Its antigen is still unknown.

RNA transcripts served as the template for amplifying TCR beta CDR3 regions. When the TCR CDR3 underwent first-round RT-PCR, the HTBI primer set was used. TCRdb reprocessed the multiplex PCR reads via MiXCR and lists one record per CDR3 protein. Of about 690,000 distinct CDR3 sequences in the sample, 17% were seen once. Study-wide findings and caveats: Using 13 V-J features, a model discriminated ophthalmopathy from stable hyperthyroidism. Model predictions of ophthalmopathy came a median 6.5 months before onset.

This clonotype was sampled from a man aged 50 to 59 with Graves' hyperthyroidism. Source material: blood.

The CDR3 nucleotides are TGCAGTGCTTTAGGGGGTAGCGGGGACGAGCAGTACTTC. It encodes CSALGGSGDEQYF. The chain combines TRBV20-1 with TRBJ2-7, with 8 nucleotides matching TRBD2. The CDR3 covers 13 residues. The junction had 8 bases not matched to a gene; V was cut back by 5 bases and J by 5 bases. Germline V gene sequence: CDR1 DFQATT, CDR2 SNEGSKA (reference sequence).